Following are 12 T cell receptor beta chains from one sample sequenced in a study of T cells in Graves' hyperthyroidism and ophthalmopathy. Researchers took RNA transcripts and amplified the TCR beta CDR3 regions from them. The primer set for the first-round RT-PCR of the TCR CDR3 was HTBI. A single record per CDR3 protein comes from TCRdb applying MiXCR to the multiplex PCR reads. The repertoire consists of 550,000 to 600,000 distinct CDR3 sequences, with over 15% occurring once and the leading ten covering 15% to 20%. The sample consisted of blood. The receptors derive from a woman aged 18 to 35 with Graves' hyperthyroidism.

Notes on this clonotype: Just one base apart from a much larger clone, this may be a read error. This sequence joins TRBV28 and TRBJ2-7, with 8 bases identical to TRBD2. Trimming at V came to 2 bases and at J to 4 bases, leaving 19 bases not matched to a gene. Germline assignment: CDR1 MDHEN and CDR2 SYDVKM. The CDR3 is 19 residues long. The CDR3 region is CASSLPSRGMRAGVYEQYF. The CDR3 DNA sequence: TGTGCCAGCAGTTTACCGAGTCGGGGGATGCGAGCGGGAGTATACGAGCAGTACTTC.

This clonotype appeared many times. The rearrangement joins TRBV7-2 to TRBJ2-1, with TRBD2 identical over 10 bases. The germline V gene has CDR1 SGHTA and CDR2 FQGNSA. V shed 4 bases, J shed 9 bases, and the junction held 15 bases outside the gene matches. This CDR3 is built from 17 residues. This chain's CDR3 is CASSWRTSGLVHGEQFF. CDR3 nucleotides: TGTGCCAGCAGCTGGAGGACTAGCGGATTAGTACATGGTGAGCAGTTCTTC.

The V and J genes are TRBV7-2 and TRBJ2-6, with D perhaps matching TRBD2 (5 bases). CDR1 and CDR2 from the germline V gene are SGHTA and FQGNSA. The V and J ends lost 2 bases and 4 bases respectively, with 15 bases between them. The CDR3 extends over 17 amino acids. In nucleotides, the CDR3 is TGTGCCAGCAGCTTATTTATTGGGGAGTACGGGGCCAACGTCCTGACTTTC. It translates to CASSLFIGEYGANVLTF.

Many counts were recorded for this clonotype. The chain has TRBV2 and TRBJ2-1, with TRBD2 matching 14 bases. V gave up 1 base and J gave up 5 bases; unmatched junction bases: 16. CDR1 is SNHLY, CDR2 FYNNEI, per germline. This CDR3 contains 21 residues. The CDR3 here is CASSEGLFGGLAGAWDNEQFF. CDR3 coding DNA: TGTGCCAGCAGTGAAGGGTTGTTTGGGGGACTAGCGGGAGCCTGGGACAATGAGCAGTTCTTC.

V and J are TRBV24-1 and TRBJ2-3; 9 nucleotides agree with TRBD2. The V and J ends lost 1 base and 6 bases, in that order; junction bases with no gene match: 7. CDR3 size: 16 residues. Germline V gene sequence: CDR1 KGHDR, CDR2 SFDVKD. As DNA, the CDR3 is TGTGCCACCAGTGATTTACCAGCGGGGGGCCCCGATACGCAGTATTTT. The encoded protein is CATSDLPAGGPDTQYF.

V usage is TRBV27 and J usage is TRBJ1-2, with D perhaps TRBD1 (5 bases). Trimming took off 6 bases at V and 9 bases at J, with 17 bases between the two ends. The CDR3 sequence is 13 residues long. The germline V gene encodes CDR1 MNHEY and CDR2 SMNVEV (reference sequence). The CDR3 protein is CASSPLGRARYTF. The CDR3 DNA sequence: TGTGCCAGCAGCCCCCTGGGCAGGGCCCGCTACACCTTC.

The gene calls are TRBV12-3 or TRBV12-4 and TRBJ1-4; no definite D call. This CDR3 is 15 amino acids long. Trimming cost V 2 bases and J 0 bases, with 7 bases left between them. This CDR3 reads CASSLFVATNEKLFF. The DNA of the CDR3 is TGTGCCAGCAGTTTATTCGTAGCAACTAATGAAAAACTGTTTTTT.

This clonotype was picked up many times. This CDR3 is CASRHSGGYNEQFF. The CDR3 DNA reads TGTGCCAGCAGACACTCGGGAGGATACAATGAGCAGTTCTTC. The J gene is TRBJ2-1, the V gene TRBV2; 7 bases fit TRBD2. CDR1 SNHLY and CDR2 FYNNEI come from the germline V gene. The CDR3 spans 14 residues. V lost 6 bases and J lost 4; bases outside the gene matches: 6.

The chain links TRBV19 to TRBJ2-1; D is possibly TRBD1 (7 bases). Germline-derived CDR1 and CDR2 are LNHDA and SQIVND (reference sequence). The CDR3 contains 15 residues. Trimming took 5 bases from V and 6 from J, leaving 17 bases between them. CDR3 in DNA: TGTGCCAGTAGTGCCGTCAGGGGGACTTTCAATGAGCAGTTCTTC. The encoded protein is CASSAVRGTFNEQFF.

There are many counts of this clonotype. Germline is not matched at one junction end, which may reflect a read error. This sequence joins TRBV6-1 and TRBJ2-5; D gene uncertain. The CDR3 runs 10 residues. Per the germline V gene, CDR1 is MNHNS and CDR2 is SASEGT. The CDR3 loop reads CASGEETQYF. DNA of the CDR3: TGTGCCAGCGGTGAAGAGACCCAGTACTTC.

The V call is TRBV5-5, the J call TRBJ2-5; tentative D call: TRBD1 (5 bases). The germline V and J ends were trimmed by 2 bases and 5 bases, with 10 bases remaining between them. This CDR3 is 13 amino acids long. Germline CDR1 SGHKS, CDR2 YYEKEE (reference sequence). Here the CDR3 DNA reads TGTGCCAGCAGCTTTCAGGGCTATGAGACCCAGTACTTC. As protein: CASSFQGYETQYF.

In its sample, this clonotype was seen a few times. The V call is TRBV5-4, the J call TRBJ2-2; 12 bases match TRBD2. The trim removed 7 bases at V and 3 bases at J, leaving 4 bases unmatched. This CDR3 spans 15 amino acids. Per the germline V gene, CDR1 is SGHNT and CDR2 is YYREEE (reference sequence). CDR3 in amino acids: CASQRLAGDTGELFF. The CDR3 bases are TGTGCCAGCCAACGACTAGCGGGAGACACCGGGGAGCTGTTTTTT.